The rows below give T cell receptor beta chains drawn from one sample of a study of blood T cell repertoires in COVID-19. Assay: immunoSEQ multiplex PCR; the TCRdb copy retains only in-frame clones and omits some. The table lists fewer than 200,000 clones, almost 85% of them singletons. Sequencing was done on a sample of peripheral blood. All receptors derive from a man aged 35-49 years who had recovered from COVID-19. Each CDR3 is given with its conserved first and last residue. The D gene is left open where the match is weak. The size of a clone is reported for some rows only, either as once, few or many, or as a class for expanded clones.

>TRBV30|TRBD1|TRBJ1-1|-
CAWNEQGITEAFF
TGTGCCTGGAATGAACAGGGGATCACTGAAGCTTTCTTT
>TRBV9|-|TRBJ1-1|-
CASSRGGNTEAFF
TGTGCCAGCAGCCGAGGGGGGAACACTGAAGCTTTCTTT
>TRBV3-1/TRBV3-2|-|TRBJ1-4|-
CASSQDEVFGEKLFF
TGTGCCAGCAGCCAAGATGAGGTGTTCGGAGAAAAACTGTTTTTT
>TRBV5-6|-|TRBJ2-4|many
CASSFEIAKNIQYF
TGTGCCAGCAGCTTTGAGATAGCCAAAAACATTCAGTACTTC
>TRBV12-3/TRBV12-4|TRBD1|TRBJ1-2|-
CASSQGQGYGYTF
TGTGCCAGCAGCCAGGGACAGGGCTATGGCTACACCTTC
>TRBV24-1|-|TRBJ2-5|-
CATSDFVQMEETQYF
TGTGCCACCAGTGATTTTGTGCAGATGGAGGAGACCCAGTACTTC
>TRBV7-2|-|TRBJ2-3|-
CASSLETRTDTQYF
TGTGCCAGCAGCTTAGAAACTCGCACAGATACGCAGTATTTT
>TRBV27|-|TRBJ2-4|-
CASSLSGGDIQYF
TGTGCCAGCAGTTTATCGGGAGGAGACATTCAGTACTTC
>TRBV21-1|-|TRBJ1-1|-
CASTQPRHGQGDTEAFF
TGTGCCAGCACTCAGCCTAGACACGGGCAAGGGGACACTGAAGCTTTCTTT
>TRBV7-3|-|TRBJ2-5|-
CASNGDSQDFQETQYF
TGTGCCAGCAACGGAGACAGCCAAGACTTCCAAGAGACCCAGTACTTC
>TRBV11-2|-|TRBJ2-7|once
CASSLDRHYEQYF
TGTGCCAGCAGCTTAGACCGACACTACGAGCAGTACTTC
>TRBV6-5|TRBD1|TRBJ1-5|-
CASRGRDSRNQPQHF
TGTGCCAGCAGGGGCCGGGACAGTCGCAATCAGCCCCAGCATTTT
>TRBV9|TRBD1|TRBJ2-7|-
CASSVAPGQGAYEQYF
TGTGCCAGCAGCGTAGCCCCCGGACAGGGGGCTTACGAGCAGTACTTC
>TRBV30|TRBD1|TRBJ2-5|-
CAWRDSQETQYF
TGTGCCTGGCGGGACAGCCAGGAGACCCAGTACTTC
>TRBV4-2|TRBD1|TRBJ2-2|-
CASSQDLGGDRGETGELFF
TGTGCCAGCAGCCAAGATCTGGGTGGGGACAGGGGAGAAACCGGGGAGCTGTTTTTT
>TRBV21-1|-|TRBJ2-1|-
CASSTTGKQGASEQFF
TGTGCCAGCAGCACGACCGGGAAGCAGGGGGCTAGTGAGCAGTTCTTC
>TRBV4-1|TRBD1|TRBJ1-2|few
CASSQGQGYGYTF
TGCGCCAGCAGCCAGGGACAGGGATATGGCTACACCTTC
>TRBV7-9|TRBD1|TRBJ2-1|once
CASSPKQGIEQFF
TGTGCCAGCAGCCCGAAACAGGGGATTGAGCAGTTCTTC
>TRBV14|-|TRBJ2-3|-
CASSQEQGSDTQYF
TGTGCCAGCAGCCAGGAACAGGGTTCGGATACGCAGTATTTT
>TRBV6-5|TRBD2|TRBJ2-5|-
CASMGGTSGQETQYF
TGTGCCAGCATGGGGGGGACTAGCGGTCAAGAGACCCAGTACTTC